The T cell receptor beta chain under discussion was sequenced for a study of technical replicates of blood from several donors. Germline CDR1 reads SEHNR; CDR2 reads FQNEAQ (reference sequence). Losses at the gene ends were 2 bases for V and 5 bases for J; bases not matched to a gene: 16. The CDR3 totals 18 residues. Using immunoSEQ multiplex PCR, the repertoire was profiled, and TCRdb retains in-frame clones only, with some absent. Among about 80,000 clones listed, 97% were seen once. V and J are TRBV7-9 and TRBJ2-5; 8 bases align to TRBD2. The sample comprised T cells isolated from PBMCs. The sequence was obtained from a human donor in good health. The CDR3 bases are TGTGCCAGCAGCTTACCACTAGCGAGCGGGAGAGGAGTTGAGACCCAGTACTTC. Protein: CASSLPLASGRGVETQYF.